This T cell receptor beta chain was sequenced during a study of shared clonotypes between healthy human individuals. General study findings and limits: Sorted-subset sequencing was shown by rarefaction to be incomplete despite large depth. Non-shared clonotypes had lower generation probabilities than clonotypes shared by all four sorted-subset donors.

This clone was recorded once. Its target is not known. Genomic DNA of each subset was evenly split across several immunoSEQ plates. Study processing details: ImmunoSEQ yielded junction-only sequences lacking quality scores, so filtering differed. The repertoire was sequenced with immunoSEQ multiplex PCR; TCRdb's copy has only in-frame clones and lacks some. V and J calls plus clone size are reproduced from that table; the DNA served to infer D and trimming. The sample records nearly 1,000,000 clones, more than 75% being singletons. The ends were cut back, 1 base at V and 0 bases at J, with 13 bases in the middle. This CDR3 has 18 amino acids. CDR1 is LGHNA and CDR2 is YSLEER in the germline V gene.

This TCR was sampled from a man aged 18-30 years in good health. The chain has TRBV4-3 and TRBJ1-6; maybe TRBD1 (5 bases). Material: memory CD4+ T cells sorted from blood. The subset is: CD45RA-negative fraction. CDR3 nucleotides: TGCGCCAGCAGCCAAGCGACAGTCTTAAGCTCCTATAATTCACCCCTCCACTTT. This translates into CASSQATVLSSYNSPLHF.